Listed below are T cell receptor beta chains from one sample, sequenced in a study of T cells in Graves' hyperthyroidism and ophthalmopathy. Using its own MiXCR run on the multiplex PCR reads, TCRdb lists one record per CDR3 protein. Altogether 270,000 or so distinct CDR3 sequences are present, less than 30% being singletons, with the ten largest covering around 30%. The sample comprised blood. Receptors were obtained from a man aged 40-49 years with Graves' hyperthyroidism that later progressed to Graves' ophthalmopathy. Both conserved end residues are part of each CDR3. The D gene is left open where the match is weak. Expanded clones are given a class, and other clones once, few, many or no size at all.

CDR3 DNA: TGTGCCAGCAGCTTGGCTAGCGGGTACCAAGAGACCCAGTACTTC; CDR3 protein: CASSLASGYQETQYF; J gene: TRBJ2-5; D gene: TRBD2; clone size: many; V gene: TRBV7-3
CDR3 DNA: TGTGCCAGCAGGGTCGTTAGCGGGAGGGCCATCGAGACCCAGTACTTC; CDR3 protein: CASRVVSGRAIETQYF; J gene: TRBJ2-5; D gene: TRBD2; clone size: few; V gene: TRBV11-1
CDR3 DNA: TGTGCCAGCAGCTTTAGCGACGAGCAGTACTTC; CDR3 protein: CASSFSDEQYF; J gene: TRBJ2-7; D gene: NA; clone size: many; V gene: TRBV7-8
CDR3 DNA: TGTGCCAGCACCAATCTTTACGAGCAGTACTTC; CDR3 protein: CASTNLYEQYF; J gene: TRBJ2-7; D gene: NA; clone size: many; V gene: TRBV28
CDR3 DNA: TGTGCCATCAGTGTGGTAGCGGGAGATACCGAGCAGTACTTC; CDR3 protein: CAISVVAGDTEQYF; J gene: TRBJ2-7; D gene: TRBD2; clone size: NA; V gene: TRBV10-3
CDR3 DNA: TGTGCCAGCAACTTAGCGGTCCCGGCGGGAGGGAACTACGAGCAGTACTTC; CDR3 protein: CASNLAVPAGGNYEQYF; J gene: TRBJ2-7; D gene: TRBD2; clone size: many; V gene: TRBV7-2
CDR3 DNA: TGTGCCACCGGGACTGGCGGTGGGGAGACCCAGTACTTC; CDR3 protein: CATGTGGGETQYF; J gene: TRBJ2-5; D gene: NA; clone size: many; V gene: TRBV24-1
CDR3 DNA: TGTGCCAGCAGCCCGGGGCTGCTTTCAGAGACCCAGTACTTC; CDR3 protein: CASSPGLLSETQYF; J gene: TRBJ2-5; D gene: NA; clone size: NA; V gene: TRBV12-3/TRBV12-4
CDR3 DNA: TGCAGTGCGGTAGCGGGAGGCTCCTACGAGCAGTACTTC; CDR3 protein: CSAVAGGSYEQYF; J gene: TRBJ2-7; D gene: TRBD2; clone size: NA; V gene: TRBV20-1
CDR3 DNA: TGTGCCAGCAGTTTGTCCATTCTCTACGAGCAGTACTTC; CDR3 protein: CASSLSILYEQYF; J gene: TRBJ2-7; D gene: NA; clone size: NA; V gene: TRBV28
CDR3 DNA: TGTGCCAGCAGTTACGGTCAGGGGCCGGGAAACACCATATATTTT; CDR3 protein: CASSYGQGPGNTIYF; J gene: TRBJ1-3; D gene: NA; clone size: many; V gene: TRBV6-2/TRBV6-3
CDR3 DNA: TGTGCCAGCAGTGAAGTTGGGGTTACTGAAGCTTTCTTT; CDR3 protein: CASSEVGVTEAFF; J gene: TRBJ1-1; D gene: NA; clone size: many; V gene: TRBV6-1
CDR3 DNA: TGTGCCGTACAGGGGGAGAATGGCTACACCTTC; CDR3 protein: CAVQGENGYTF; J gene: TRBJ1-2; D gene: TRBD1; clone size: many; V gene: TRBV3-1
CDR3 DNA: TGTGCCAGCAGTTCCTTCACAGGGGCCTACGAGCAGTACTTC; CDR3 protein: CASSSFTGAYEQYF; J gene: TRBJ2-7; D gene: TRBD1; clone size: NA; V gene: TRBV28
CDR3 DNA: TGCGCCAGCAGCTTTTCAGGGGGCAATCAGCCCCAGCATTTT; CDR3 protein: CASSFSGGNQPQHF; J gene: TRBJ1-5; D gene: NA; clone size: many; V gene: TRBV5-1
CDR3 DNA: TGCAGCGTTTCGGACGTCCCCCTGACTAACTACGAGCAGTACTTC; CDR3 protein: CSVSDVPLTNYEQYF; J gene: TRBJ2-7; D gene: NA; clone size: once; V gene: TRBV29-1
CDR3 DNA: TGCAGTGCTGTACTAGCGGGGATGACAGATACGCAGTATTTT; CDR3 protein: CSAVLAGMTDTQYF; J gene: TRBJ2-3; D gene: TRBD2; clone size: many; V gene: TRBV20-1
CDR3 DNA: TGTGCCAGCAGTTACCAATCCGGGACACCAAACACTGAAGCTTTCTTT; CDR3 protein: CASSYQSGTPNTEAFF; J gene: TRBJ1-1; D gene: NA; clone size: many; V gene: TRBV28
CDR3 DNA: TGTGCCACCAGTGACGGGCATCGGGAGCTGTTTTTT; CDR3 protein: CATSDGHRELFF; J gene: TRBJ2-2; D gene: NA; clone size: many; V gene: TRBV24-1
CDR3 DNA: TGTGCCAGCAGTTACTACCCGCGGGAGAGGATCCACGAGCAGTACTTC; CDR3 protein: CASSYYPRERIHEQYF; J gene: TRBJ2-7; D gene: TRBD2; clone size: few; V gene: TRBV6-2/TRBV6-3
CDR3 DNA: TGTGCCACCAGTGAACCGGGACTAGAGACCGGGGAGCTGTTTTTT; CDR3 protein: CATSEPGLETGELFF; J gene: TRBJ2-2; D gene: TRBD2; clone size: many; V gene: TRBV24-1
CDR3 DNA: TGTGCCTGGTATGGAACGGGCCACCAAGAGACCCAGTACTTC; CDR3 protein: CAWYGTGHQETQYF; J gene: TRBJ2-5; D gene: NA; clone size: many; V gene: TRBV30
CDR3 DNA: TGTGCCAGTAGTTCCTCGACAGGGTCGCCCGGGGAGCTGTTTTTT; CDR3 protein: CASSSSTGSPGELFF; J gene: TRBJ2-2; D gene: TRBD1; clone size: few; V gene: TRBV19
CDR3 DNA: TGTGCCAGCAGTTCTCCCGGTGCCTCGTGGAGCGAGCAGTACTTC; CDR3 protein: CASSSPGASWSEQYF; J gene: TRBJ2-7; D gene: NA; clone size: many; V gene: TRBV28
CDR3 DNA: TGTGCCAGCAGCCCAAACCACGGACAGCCCCAGCATTTT; CDR3 protein: CASSPNHGQPQHF; J gene: TRBJ1-5; D gene: NA; clone size: many; V gene: TRBV11-1
CDR3 DNA: TGTGCCAGCACCCCCGGGACAGGGAAGTTCTCGAACACTGAAGCTTTCTTT; CDR3 protein: CASTPGTGKFSNTEAFF; J gene: TRBJ1-1; D gene: TRBD1; clone size: NA; V gene: TRBV12-3/TRBV12-4
CDR3 DNA: TGTGCCAGCAGCTTAACGATTACCGGGACTAGCGATCCCTACGAGCAGTACTTC; CDR3 protein: CASSLTITGTSDPYEQYF; J gene: TRBJ2-7; D gene: TRBD2; clone size: many; V gene: TRBV7-3
CDR3 DNA: TGTGCCAGCAGTTATGGTCGCAATTCACCCCTCCACTTT; CDR3 protein: CASSYGRNSPLHF; J gene: TRBJ1-6; D gene: NA; clone size: NA; V gene: TRBV7-9
CDR3 DNA: TGTGCCAGCAGACGGGGGCCGGCGAACACCGGGGAGCTGTTTTTT; CDR3 protein: CASRRGPANTGELFF; J gene: TRBJ2-2; D gene: NA; clone size: many; V gene: TRBV5-8
CDR3 DNA: TGCAGCGTTGGGACCGACTACGAGCAGTACTTC; CDR3 protein: CSVGTDYEQYF; J gene: TRBJ2-7; D gene: NA; clone size: many; V gene: TRBV29-1
CDR3 DNA: TGTGCCAGCACCCCGCGGGAGGGGGAGACCCAGTACTTC; CDR3 protein: CASTPREGETQYF; J gene: TRBJ2-5; D gene: TRBD2; clone size: NA; V gene: TRBV12-3/TRBV12-4
CDR3 DNA: TGCAGTGCTACCCTGACTGGGTCCTACGAGCAGTACTTC; CDR3 protein: CSATLTGSYEQYF; J gene: TRBJ2-7; D gene: NA; clone size: many; V gene: TRBV20-1
CDR3 DNA: TGTGCCAGCAGAGCGCGGGAGTCGAGGACCGGGGAGCTGTTTTTT; CDR3 protein: CASRARESRTGELFF; J gene: TRBJ2-2; D gene: TRBD2; clone size: many; V gene: TRBV6-1
CDR3 DNA: TGTGCCAGCAGTTACTCCGCGGGACAAGCCTACGAGCAGTACTTC; CDR3 protein: CASSYSAGQAYEQYF; J gene: TRBJ2-7; D gene: NA; clone size: NA; V gene: TRBV6-2/TRBV6-3
CDR3 DNA: TGTGCCAGTAGTATAGTCCCCATCGACAGGGTCGGGCAGCCCCAGCATTTT; CDR3 protein: CASSIVPIDRVGQPQHF; J gene: TRBJ1-5; D gene: TRBD1; clone size: many; V gene: TRBV19
CDR3 DNA: TGTGCCAGCAGTCTCCATTTGGGACACTTAAGTGAAGCTTTCTTT; CDR3 protein: CASSLHLGHLSEAFF; J gene: TRBJ1-1; D gene: NA; clone size: NA; V gene: TRBV6-2/TRBV6-3
CDR3 DNA: TGTGCCACCAGCGGAAGGGGGCCTACCAAAAACATTCAGTACTTC; CDR3 protein: CATSGRGPTKNIQYF; J gene: TRBJ2-4; D gene: TRBD1; clone size: many; V gene: TRBV15
CDR3 DNA: TGTGCCTGGAGTGTACTGGTGACTGAAGCTTTCTTT; CDR3 protein: CAWSVLVTEAFF; J gene: TRBJ1-1; D gene: NA; clone size: many; V gene: TRBV30
CDR3 DNA: TGTGCCAGCAGCTCGGGACTAGCAACGAACACCGGGGAGCTGTTTTTT; CDR3 protein: CASSSGLATNTGELFF; J gene: TRBJ2-2; D gene: TRBD2; clone size: NA; V gene: TRBV7-8
CDR3 DNA: TGTGCCAGCAGTTTTGGACAGGGTTCATTTAGTGGCTACACCTTC; CDR3 protein: CASSFGQGSFSGYTF; J gene: TRBJ1-2; D gene: TRBD1; clone size: NA; V gene: TRBV6-5
CDR3 DNA: TGTGCCAGCAGTGAAGCGAGGACTCGGGTTTTTCAGCCCCAGCATTTT; CDR3 protein: CASSEARTRVFQPQHF; J gene: TRBJ1-5; D gene: NA; clone size: many; V gene: TRBV6-1
CDR3 DNA: TGTGCCAGCAGTTACTCCACGGACGGAGGCTACGAGCAGTACTTC; CDR3 protein: CASSYSTDGGYEQYF; J gene: TRBJ2-7; D gene: NA; clone size: many; V gene: TRBV6-5
CDR3 DNA: TGTGCCAGTAGTATGCGGAACACTGAAGCTTTCTTT; CDR3 protein: CASSMRNTEAFF; J gene: TRBJ1-1; D gene: NA; clone size: few; V gene: TRBV19
CDR3 DNA: TGTGCCAGCAGTGCCCAAGTTGGGTACGAGCAGTACTTC; CDR3 protein: CASSAQVGYEQYF; J gene: TRBJ2-7; D gene: NA; clone size: many; V gene: TRBV2
CDR3 DNA: TGTGCCAGCAGTTATTTGGTCGCCTATGGCTACACCTTC; CDR3 protein: CASSYLVAYGYTF; J gene: TRBJ1-2; D gene: NA; clone size: once; V gene: TRBV6-2/TRBV6-3
CDR3 DNA: TGTGCCAGCAGTCCCTTAATCGGGCAGCCCCAGCATTTT; CDR3 protein: CASSPLIGQPQHF; J gene: TRBJ1-5; D gene: NA; clone size: many; V gene: TRBV12-3/TRBV12-4
CDR3 DNA: TGTGCCAGCAGTTACTCCCTTTGGGTGAACACTGAAGCTTTCTTT; CDR3 protein: CASSYSLWVNTEAFF; J gene: TRBJ1-1; D gene: NA; clone size: many; V gene: TRBV6-5
CDR3 DNA: TGTGCCAGCAGGGCAGACGGCGCTAACTATGGCTACACCTTC; CDR3 protein: CASRADGANYGYTF; J gene: TRBJ1-2; D gene: NA; clone size: NA; V gene: TRBV12-3/TRBV12-4
CDR3 DNA: TGCAGCGTTGAGGACCGATTCGTGGAGACCCAGTACTTC; CDR3 protein: CSVEDRFVETQYF; J gene: TRBJ2-5; D gene: NA; clone size: many; V gene: TRBV29-1
CDR3 DNA: TGTGCCAGCAGCGTAGGGGACAACACCCCCTACGAGCAGTACTTC; CDR3 protein: CASSVGDNTPYEQYF; J gene: TRBJ2-7; D gene: NA; clone size: many; V gene: TRBV9
CDR3 DNA: TGTGCCAGTAGTATAGTTCCAGGGCCTCAGCCCCAGCATTTT; CDR3 protein: CASSIVPGPQPQHF; J gene: TRBJ1-5; D gene: NA; clone size: many; V gene: TRBV19
CDR3 DNA: TGTGCCAGCAGTCAAGGGCTTGGGAGGGGAGAGACCCAGTACTTC; CDR3 protein: CASSQGLGRGETQYF; J gene: TRBJ2-5; D gene: TRBD2; clone size: many; V gene: TRBV2
CDR3 DNA: TGTGCCAGCAGTCGGCAGGGGGTATTGCCCGGGGAGCTGTTTTTT; CDR3 protein: CASSRQGVLPGELFF; J gene: TRBJ2-2; D gene: TRBD1; clone size: NA; V gene: TRBV28
CDR3 DNA: TGCAGTGCTAGAGTCCCGGGAGCGGGTTACGAGCAGTACTTC; CDR3 protein: CSARVPGAGYEQYF; J gene: TRBJ2-7; D gene: NA; clone size: many; V gene: TRBV20-1
CDR3 DNA: TGTGCCCCGGCGGGCCATACGAACACCGGGGAGCTGTTTTTT; CDR3 protein: CAPAGHTNTGELFF; J gene: TRBJ2-2; D gene: NA; clone size: many; V gene: TRBV7-9
CDR3 DNA: TGTGCCAGCAGTCAAAAAGGGGGGGACGTCTTGGATCAGCCCCAGCATTTT; CDR3 protein: CASSQKGGDVLDQPQHF; J gene: TRBJ1-5; D gene: NA; clone size: many; V gene: TRBV12-3/TRBV12-4
CDR3 DNA: TGTGCCAGCAGCTTGGCGGGAGAGCGCCGCGGCTACACCTTC; CDR3 protein: CASSLAGERRGYTF; J gene: TRBJ1-2; D gene: NA; clone size: many; V gene: TRBV7-9